Listed here are 12 T cell receptor beta chains from one sample, sequenced in a study of cytomegalovirus exposure and HLA in healthy donors. The PCR was carried out with 60 Vbeta primers and 13 Jbeta primers. Sequencing was performed with immunoSEQ multiplex PCR; in TCRdb, only in-frame clones are kept and a portion is missing. This table lists roughly 220,000 clones. Sequenced material: PBMCs. These receptors all stem from a girl aged 2-10 years in good health and CMV-seropositive.

The CDR3 loop reads CASSPTSYEQYF. In nucleotides, the CDR3 is TGTGCCAGCAGCCCGACTAGCTACGAGCAGTACTTC. This chain links TRBV11-1 with TRBJ2-7; D possibly corresponds to TRBD2 (6 bases). Germline V lookup: CDR1 SGHAT, CDR2 FQDESV (reference sequence). The V end was cut by 5 bases, the J end by 3 bases, with 8 bases between. This CDR3 has 12 amino acids.

The CDR3 DNA reads as TGTGCCAGCAGCTTAGGGCTTTCAGGGCCCTACAATGAGCAGTTCTTC. It specifies CASSLGLSGPYNEQFF. The chain joins TRBV7-8 to TRBJ2-1; TRBD1 might be the D (5 bases). The V gene lost 1 base and the J gene lost 2 bases, with 12 bases spanning the gap. The CDR3 has 16 amino acids. Germline V gene lookup returns CDR1 SGHVS and CDR2 FQNEAQ.

The CDR3 DNA sequence: TGTGCCAGCAGTAAAACAGGGTACTACGAAAAACTGTTTTTT. This translates into CASSKTGYYEKLFF. The gene calls are TRBV6-5 and TRBJ1-4; D may be TRBD1 (6 bases). Germline V CDR1 and CDR2: MNHEY, SVGAGI. The CDR3 loop spans 14 amino acids. V was cut by 5 bases and J by 8 bases, with 15 bases left in between.

CDR3 nucleotides: TGTGCCAGCAGTCAGGGTTCCTCTGGAAACACCATATATTTT. Residues: CASSQGSSGNTIYF. The J gene is TRBJ1-3, the V gene TRBV6-6; TRBD1 might be the D (5 bases). CDR1 and CDR2 (germline): MNHNY, SVGAGI (reference sequence). V lost 5 bases and J 0 bases, leaving 8 bases between the germline ends. The CDR3 contains 14 residues.

The chain has TRBV25-1 and TRBJ2-7; perhaps TRBD2 as D (7 bases). Germline V gene sequence: CDR1 MGHDK, CDR2 SYGVNS. This CDR3 is 15 amino acids long. With 0 bases removed from V and 2 bases from J, the gap between germline ends came to 11 bases. DNA for the CDR3: TGTGCCAGCAGTGAATATAGGGGGGGAGCCTACGAGCAGTACTTC. Residues: CASSEYRGGAYEQYF.

The chain combines TRBV15 with TRBJ2-5, with 8 bases identical to TRBD1. CDR3 size: 16 residues. The germline CDR1 and CDR2 sequences are LNHNV and YYDKDF (reference sequence). V lost 5 bases to trimming and J lost 4 bases; unmatched junction nucleotides: 12. The CDR3 DNA sequence: TGTGCCACCAGCTCTGACAGGGGCCTGCCCTCAGAGACCCAGTACTTC. Translation gives CATSSDRGLPSETQYF.

The V call is TRBV30, the J call TRBJ1-2; 7 bases fit TRBD1. The CDR3 length is 14 residues. The germline V gene has CDR1 GTSNPN and CDR2 SVGIG (reference sequence). V gave up 1 base and J gave up 8 bases; unmatched junction bases: 10. CDR3 nucleotide sequence: TGTGCCTGGAGTGGACAGGGAGGATTCGGCGGCTACACCTTC. Translated, it gives CAWSGQGGFGGYTF.

CDR3 in DNA: TGTGCCAGCAGCTCCGTCACCGGGGAGCTGTTTTTT. It encodes CASSSVTGELFF. The rearrangement links TRBV5-4 to TRBJ1-3; the D is unclear. The DNA end favors TRBJ2-2, so the J call may be wrong. Germline lookup yields CDR1 SGHNT and CDR2 YYREEE (reference sequence). CDR3 size: 12 residues.

This rearrangement joins TRBV28 to TRBJ2-7, with D possibly TRBD2 on 6 matching bases. Germline V gene sequence: CDR1 MDHEN, CDR2 SYDVKM. V was trimmed by 8 bases and J by 6 bases, leaving 23 bases between them. The CDR3 totals 15 residues. The CDR3 nucleotides are TGTGCCAGCTACGTCCGGGGGATCGCGGAAGTCGAGCAGTACTTC. Amino acids: CASYVRGIAEVEQYF.

The genes are TRBV5-6 and TRBJ2-1, with TRBD1 matching over 11 bases. This CDR3 comprises 15 residues. V dropped 2 bases and J dropped 4; count of bases not matched to a gene: 2. Germline V gene sequence: CDR1 SGHDT, CDR2 YYEEEE. This CDR3 is CASSFGQGAYNEQFF. CDR3 bases: TGTGCCAGCAGCTTCGGACAGGGGGCTTACAATGAGCAGTTCTTC.

The chain combines TRBV5-1 with TRBJ1-4; weak D call: TRBD1 (6 bases). The length of the CDR3 is 16 residues. The V end lost 1 base, the J end lost 2 bases, and 12 bases lay between the germline ends. Germline CDR1 reads SGHRS; CDR2 reads YFSETQ. The CDR3 protein is CASSLTGGITNEKLFF. The CDR3 DNA is TGCGCCAGCAGCTTGACGGGGGGCATTACTAATGAAAAACTGTTTTTT.

The rearrangement joins TRBV14 to TRBJ1-2; D is ambiguous. V was clipped by 4 bases and J by 7 bases, with 13 bases between them. Germline V gene lookup returns CDR1 SGHDN and CDR2 FVKESK. This CDR3 contains 13 residues. The CDR3 region has the DNA TGTGCCAGCAGCCTAGCCTTTCTCTTTGGCTACACCTTC. This codes for CASSLAFLFGYTF.